The 21 T cell receptor beta chains listed next were all sequenced from one sample in a study of blood T cell repertoires in COVID-19. Profiling relied on immunoSEQ multiplex PCR, and the TCRdb table lists in-frame clones only, not all of them. The data contain approximately 88,000 clones, approximately 86% of them singletons. The sample consisted of peripheral blood. The receptors here all came from a male donor with acute or convalescent COVID-19.

CDR3 region: CASSQGTGYGYTF. CDR3 DNA sequence: TGTGCCAGCAGCCAAGGGACAGGGTATGGCTACACCTTC. This sequence joins TRBV3-1 (or the pseudogene TRBV3-2) and TRBJ1-2; 8 bases are a match to TRBD1. The CDR3 length is 13 residues. Germline V gene lookup returns CDR1 LGHDT and CDR2 YNNKEL (reference sequence). V lost 1 base, J lost 5 bases, and 0 bases stayed unmatched.

CDR3 in amino acids: CASSTGPPYEQYF. The CDR3 DNA follows: TGTGCCAGCAGCACAGGGCCACCCTACGAGCAGTACTTC. The V and J genes are TRBV2 and TRBJ2-7; D might be TRBD1 (6 bases). The CDR3 length is 13 residues. V was cut by 6 bases and J by 2 bases, with 11 bases left in between. CDR1 and CDR2 from the germline V gene are SNHLY and FYNNEI.

The chain recombines TRBV19 with TRBJ1-2; D ambiguous. The V end lost 6 bases, the J end lost 7 bases, and 18 bases lay between the germline ends. This CDR3 contains 14 residues. CDR1 is LNHDA and CDR2 is SQIVND in the germline V gene (reference sequence). The CDR3 DNA follows: TGTGCCAGTAGGACCAGCTTGGGAGTCGGTGGCTACACCTTC. It yields the protein CASRTSLGVGGYTF.

This rearrangement joins TRBV28 to TRBJ1-4, with 9 bases identical to TRBD1. CDR3 size: 15 residues. In germline, CDR1 is MDHEN, CDR2 SYDVKM. V dropped 5 bases and J dropped 8; count of bases not matched to a gene: 9. The CDR3 protein is CASSPGDREGEKLFF. CDR3 in DNA: TGTGCCAGCAGTCCAGGGGACAGGGAAGGAGAAAAACTGTTTTTT.

This chain links TRBV5-5 with TRBJ2-3; 10 nucleotides match TRBD2. Looked up from germline, CDR1 is SGHKS and CDR2 is YYEKEE (reference sequence). J gave up 3 bases and V 1 base, and 11 bases lay outside the gene matches. This CDR3 contains 18 residues. CDR3 residues: CASSLPPGVAGGTDTQYF. The DNA of the CDR3 is TGTGCCAGCAGCTTGCCCCCCGGGGTAGCGGGGGGTACAGATACGCAGTATTTT. The whole variable domain, remainder taken from reference TRBV5-5 and TRBJ2-3, is DAGVTQSPTHLIKTRGQQVTLRCSPISGHKSVSWYQQVLGQGPQFIFQYYEKEERGRGNFPDRFSARQFPNYSSELNVNALLLGDSALYLCASSLPPGVAGGTDTQYFGPGTRLTVL.

This sequence joins TRBV6-1 and TRBJ2-7; 11 bases line up with TRBD1. Per the germline V gene, CDR1 is MNHNS and CDR2 is SASEGT. The CDR3 contains 16 residues. Trimming cost V 3 bases and J 1 base; bases outside gene matches: 5. The CDR3 DNA follows: TGTGCCAGCAGTGACCTGGACAGGGGGCCTTCCTACGAGCAGTACTTC. Translating gives CASSDLDRGPSYEQYF.

This clone was detected once. This sequence joins TRBV7-8 and TRBJ2-7, with 11 bases identical to TRBD2. The J segment lost 3 bases and the V segment lost 5 bases, leaving 6 bases of the junction unmatched. Germline assignment: CDR1 SGHVS and CDR2 FQNEAQ. This CDR3 contains 15 residues. The DNA for the CDR3 is TGTGCCAGCAGCAAAGGTGGGACTAGCGGCTACGAGCAGTACTTC. Amino acid sequence: CASSKGGTSGYEQYF.

Here the CDR3 DNA reads TGTGCCAGCAGTCCGGGACAGGGCGCCACTGAAGCTTTCTTT. Translating gives CASSPGQGATEAFF. V usage is TRBV2 and J usage is TRBJ1-1, with 9 bases lining up with TRBD1. CDR1 is SNHLY and CDR2 is FYNNEI in the germline V gene. CDR3 length equals 14 residues. V gave up 5 bases and J gave up 4 bases; unmatched junction bases: 5. Supplemented by reference TRBV2 and TRBJ1-1, the full variable domain reads EPEVTQTPSHQVTQMGQEVILRCVPISNHLYFYWYRQILGQKVEFLVSFYNNEISEKSEIFDDQFSVERPDGSNFTLKIRSTKLEDSAMYFCASSPGQGATEAFFGQGTRLTVV.

Ten or more counts support this clone. The gene calls are TRBV5-6 and TRBJ1-5; TRBD1 matches 7 bases. The CDR3 spans 15 residues. Per the germline V gene, CDR1 is SGHDT and CDR2 is YYEEEE. Unmatched junction bases numbered 11, after V lost 4 bases and J lost 7 bases. CDR3 in DNA: TGTGCCAGCAGCCCCCGGGGACAGCCATCCCAGCCCCAGCATTTT. It specifies CASSPRGQPSQPQHF.

CDR3 residues: CASSGGYNSPLHF. CDR3 coding DNA: TGTGCCAGCTCGGGGGGGTATAATTCACCCCTCCACTTT. The chain carries TRBV18 and TRBJ1-6; TRBD1 might be the D (5 bases). The germline V and J ends were trimmed by 6 bases and 4 bases, with 7 bases remaining between them. This CDR3 contains 13 residues. The germline V gene encodes CDR1 KGHSH and CDR2 LQKENI.

This chain joins TRBV14 and TRBJ2-1, with D perhaps TRBD2 (5 bases). The CDR3 is made up of 15 amino acids. V dropped 1 base and J dropped 4 bases, with 11 bases sitting between them. Germline V gene lookup returns CDR1 SGHDN and CDR2 FVKESK. CDR3 amino acids: CASSQVRVAYNEQFF. The DNA for the CDR3 is TGTGCCAGCAGCCAAGTAAGGGTAGCGTACAATGAGCAGTTCTTC.

The gene calls are TRBV6-6 and TRBJ2-7; maybe TRBD2 (5 bases). Between the trimmed V and J ends, which lost 7 bases and 3 bases, there was a span of 13 bases. The germline V gene has CDR1 MNHNY and CDR2 SVGAGI (reference sequence). This CDR3 region has 13 residues. CDR3 nucleotide sequence: TGTGCCAGCAAGTCCGGGGAAGGCTACGAGCAGTACTTC. This translates into CASKSGEGYEQYF.

This rearrangement joins TRBV11-3 to TRBJ2-5; perhaps TRBD2 as D (5 bases). Germline V gene lookup returns CDR1 SGHNT and CDR2 YENEEA. This CDR3 region has 13 residues. Between the trimmed V and J ends, which lost 1 base and 2 bases, there was a span of 5 bases. CDR3 sequence reads: CASSLGEQETQYF. As DNA, the CDR3 is TGTGCCAGCAGCTTAGGGGAGCAAGAGACCCAGTACTTC.

The gene calls are TRBV11-1 and TRBJ1-6, with 9 bases lining up with TRBD1. Germline CDR1 is SGHAT and CDR2 is FQDESV (reference sequence). The trim removed 4 bases at V and 6 bases at J, leaving 4 bases unmatched. This CDR3 spans 15 amino acids. The CDR3 region is CASSSRTGANSPLHF. The CDR3, as DNA: TGTGCCAGCAGCTCCCGGACAGGGGCTAATTCACCCCTCCACTTT.

The gene calls are TRBV7-2 and TRBJ1-5, with TRBD1 matching 9 bases. The junction had 10 bases not matched to a gene; V was cut back by 1 base and J by 6 bases. CDR1 SGHTA and CDR2 FQGNSA come from the germline V gene. The CDR3 loop spans 17 amino acids. CDR3 in amino acids: CASSLVGGTGIGQPQHF. DNA of the CDR3: TGTGCCAGCAGCTTAGTTGGGGGGACAGGGATCGGTCAGCCCCAGCATTTT.

This clone was recorded a few times. The chain links TRBV9 to TRBJ1-3; D call uncertain. V dropped 2 bases and J dropped 4 bases, with 7 bases sitting between them. The CDR3 is 13 residues long. Germline V CDR1 and CDR2: SGDLS, YYNGEE. Here the CDR3 reads CASSVIPGNTIYF. CDR3 sequence (DNA): TGTGCCAGCAGCGTCATTCCCGGAAACACCATATATTTT.

The V call is TRBV9, the J call TRBJ1-2, with 8 bases fitting TRBD1. Germline CDR1 is SGDLS and CDR2 is YYNGEE. The length of the CDR3 is 15 residues. Losses at the gene ends were 0 bases for V and 8 bases for J; bases not matched to a gene: 9. The CDR3 is CASSVATGGIGGYTF. CDR3 DNA: TGTGCCAGCAGCGTAGCAACAGGGGGTATCGGGGGCTACACCTTC.

This clone showed up just once. The chain uses TRBV13 and TRBJ2-3; TRBD1 agrees at 9 bases. The germline CDR1 and CDR2 sequences are PRHDT and FYEKMQ (reference sequence). The CDR3 spans 17 residues. Trimming removed 0 bases from V and 2 bases from J; junction bases left unmatched: 6. CDR3 DNA sequence: TGTGCCAGCAGCTTAGGAGGAGGGACAGGGCTCACAGATACGCAGTATTTT. This sequence encodes CASSLGGGTGLTDTQYF.

The chain joins TRBV6-2 or TRBV6-3 to TRBJ2-5, with TRBD2 matching 10 bases. This CDR3 has 13 residues. Germline V CDR1 and CDR2: MNHEY, SVGEGT. The ends lost 5 bases at V and 6 bases at J; junction bases unmatched: 3. CDR3 nucleotides: TGTGCCAGCAGTCCGACTAGCGGGCAGACCCAGTACTTC. This gives the protein CASSPTSGQTQYF.

V and J are TRBV18 and TRBJ1-1; 8 bases match TRBD1. The CDR3 sequence is 15 residues long. V shed 3 bases, J shed 6 bases, and the junction held 9 bases outside the gene matches. From germline, CDR1 is KGHSH and CDR2 LQKENI. CDR3 residues: CASSPRQGRVSEAFF. CDR3 sequence (DNA): TGTGCCAGCTCACCTAGACAGGGGAGGGTCTCTGAAGCTTTCTTT. Looking up the rest from reference TRBV18 and TRBJ1-1 gives the full variable domain: NAGVMQNPRHLVRRRGQEARLRCSPMKGHSHVYWYRQLPEEGLKFMVYLQKENIIDESGMPKERFSAEFPKEGPSILRIQQVVRGDSAAYFCASSPRQGRVSEAFFGQGTRLTVV.

The CDR3 sequence is CASSSGASGSYEQYF. The CDR3 coding sequence is TGTGCCAGCTCCTCAGGCGCTAGCGGAAGCTACGAGCAGTACTTC. The rearrangement links TRBV18 to TRBJ2-7; TRBD2 matches at 7 bases. Germline V lookup: CDR1 KGHSH, CDR2 LQKENI. The CDR3 totals 15 residues. V was clipped by 6 bases and J by 3 bases; unmatched bases: 11.